The entry that follows covers one TCR beta chain sequence. Its antigen is not identified. The junction shows a germline mismatch at one end, possibly a read error. PBMC DNA, left unsorted, was sequenced on ten immunoSEQ deep assay plates. In the study's own analysis: For the immunoSEQ data, sequences were junction-only without quality scores, so filtering differed. TCRdb keeps only in-frame clones here, not all; method: immunoSEQ multiplex PCR. The D gene and trimming were derived from the DNA, and the V and J assignments and clone size from that table. The sample includes approximately 500,000 clones, 70% to 85% seen only once; the top ten take around 12%. The data belong to a study of shared clonotypes between healthy human individuals. At the level of the study: The donor group consisted of two women and a few men, aged 18 to 49.

CDR3 size: 19 residues. Germline lookup yields CDR1 MDHEN and CDR2 SYDVKM. Study-wide results and limits: Sampling covered nothing but blood. Tissue TCR repertoires likely differ from those found in blood.

The chain links TRBV28 to TRBJ2-7, with D unclear. Sequences were obtained from PBMCs. The sequence was collected from a middle-aged woman in good health. Some clones in this sample may be carry-over from other donors' samples. CDR3 sequence: CASSLRGLRASRILYAQYF. In DNA form, the CDR3 reads TGTGCCAGCAGTTTACGCGGCTTAAGGGCGTCCCGGATACTGTACGCGCAGTACTTC.